This entry is about one T cell receptor (beta chain). Its antigen is not known. Trimming removed 10 bases from V and 0 bases from J; junction bases left unmatched: 6. CDR3 size: 15 residues. In germline, CDR1 is MNHEY, CDR2 SMNVEV (reference sequence). These data belong to a study of beta chain features in type 1 diabetes. Every bit of the isolated RNA underwent reverse transcription, so sequencing read expressed TCRB transcripts. Libraries were prepared by immunoSEQ multiplex PCR; TCRdb keeps only in-frame clonotypes and omits some of them. The sample contains hundreds of thousands of clones, about an eighth of which appear only once. Notes on the study in general: When Type 1 diabetes patients were examined, their TCRB CDR3s proved moderately but significantly shorter in all four CD4+ subsets.

Sample: naive CD4+ T cells from blood. J is TRBJ2-6 and V is TRBV27, with TRBD1 matching over 7 bases. The clonotype originates from a man younger than 35 with type 1 diabetes. The CDR3 coding sequence is TGTGCCACTGGACAGGACAGCTCTGGGGCCAACGTCCTGACTTTC. Its protein product is CATGQDSSGANVLTF.